These 26 T cell receptor beta chains were all obtained from the same sample, sequenced in a study of blood T cell repertoires in COVID-19. Here immunoSEQ multiplex PCR was the method, and the copy in TCRdb shows in-frame clones only, minus some. Among approximately 170,000 clones listed, about nine tenths were seen once. The sample was peripheral blood. The source of these receptors is a man between 18 and 35 years old who had recovered from COVID-19.

The V and J genes are TRBV3-1 (or the pseudogene TRBV3-2) and TRBJ2-1, with 10 nucleotides matching TRBD1. The trim removed 4 bases at V and 8 bases at J, leaving 8 bases unmatched. The germline gives CDR1 LGHDT, CDR2 YNNKEL (reference sequence). The CDR3 is made up of 15 amino acids. The CDR3 DNA reads as TGTGCCAGCAGCCCTCGGGACAGGGGAGGCGATGAGCAGTTCTTC. As protein: CASSPRDRGGDEQFF.

The chain recombines TRBV6-5 with TRBJ1-5; D gene ambiguous. The CDR3 contains 13 residues. Germline V lookup: CDR1 MNHEY, CDR2 SVGAGI. V lost 5 bases and J lost 7, with 12 bases in between. The CDR3 DNA sequence: TGTGCCAGCAGTACAGCTTATGGGCAGCCCCAGCATTTT. This translates into CASSTAYGQPQHF.

The chain has TRBV10-3 and TRBJ2-7; 14 nucleotides align to TRBD2. This CDR3 has 20 residues. Germline trimming cut 2 bases from V and 3 bases from J; bases unmatched to any gene: 15. The germline V gene encodes CDR1 ENHRY and CDR2 SYGVKD. In DNA, the CDR3 is TGTGCCATCAGTGAGGGACCGGCGAGGAGGACTAGCGGGAGGAACTACGAGCAGTACTTC. It codes for CAISEGPARRTSGRNYEQYF.

This rearrangement joins TRBV29-1 to TRBJ2-1, with TRBD2 matching over 16 bases. J was trimmed by 16 bases and V by 6 bases; bases with no gene match: 12. Looked up from germline, CDR1 is SQVTM and CDR2 is ANQGSEA. This CDR3 has 14 amino acids. CDR3 in DNA: TGCAGCGTCCCCGCTTCCGGGACTAGCGGGAGGGACTTCTTC. This encodes CSVPASGTSGRDFF.

The chain recombines TRBV9 with TRBJ2-1, with TRBD2 identical over 7 bases. Germline lookup yields CDR1 SGDLS and CDR2 YYNGEE. V shed 1 base and J 7 bases; nucleotides not matched to a gene: 8. This CDR3 is 15 amino acids long. The DNA for the CDR3 is TGTGCCAGCAGCGTATATAGCGGGCCTCAGAATGAGCAGTTCTTC. Translating gives CASSVYSGPQNEQFF.

The CDR3: CASSVGTSGQETQYF. In DNA, the CDR3 is TGTGCCAGCAGCGTAGGGACTAGCGGGCAAGAGACCCAGTACTTC. The chain links TRBV9 to TRBJ2-5; 11 bases fit TRBD2. Germline V gives CDR1 SGDLS, CDR2 YYNGEE. This CDR3 is 15 amino acids long. V was clipped by 0 bases and J by 2 bases; unmatched bases: 0. Using reference TRBV9 and TRBJ2-5 for the parts outside the CDR3, the full variable domain is DSGVTQTPKHLITATGQRVTLRCSPRSGDLSVYWYQQSLDQGLQFLIQYYNGEERAKGNILERFSAQQFPDLHSELNLSSLELGDSALYFCASSVGTSGQETQYFGPGTRLLVL.

This sequence joins TRBV7-2 and TRBJ2-7; D might be TRBD2 (7 bases). Germline CDR1 is SGHTA and CDR2 is FQGNSA. Trimming left V 4 bases short and J 6 bases short, with 13 bases between. This CDR3 is built from 13 residues. The CDR3 DNA is TGTGCCAGCAGCTCTAAGGGGGGGTCCGAGCAGTACTTC. Translation gives CASSSKGGSEQYF.

This rearrangement joins TRBV7-2 to TRBJ1-3; TRBD1 might be the D (5 bases). The CDR3 is made up of 16 amino acids. V lost 2 bases and J 0 bases, leaving 11 bases between the germline ends. Germline assignment: CDR1 SGHTA and CDR2 FQGNSA. This CDR3 is CASSLNGQGSGNTIYF. The CDR3 region has the DNA TGTGCCAGCAGCTTAAATGGGCAGGGCTCTGGAAACACCATATATTTT. Combining the CDR3 with reference TRBV7-2 and TRBJ1-3 gives the whole variable domain GAGVSQSPSNKVTEKGKDVELRCDPISGHTALYWYRQSLGQGLEFLIYFQGNSAPDKSGLPSDRFSAERTGGSVSTLTIQRTQQEDSAVYLCASSLNGQGSGNTIYFGEGSWLTVV.

The rearrangement links TRBV5-1 to TRBJ2-1, with 10 bases lining up with TRBD2. Germline CDR1 is SGHRS and CDR2 is YFSETQ. There are 14 residues in the CDR3. The V and J ends lost 6 bases and 5 bases, in that order; junction bases with no gene match: 5. The CDR3, as DNA: TGCGCCAGCAAGTGGACTAGCGGTAACAATGAGCAGTTCTTC. Its translation is CASKWTSGNNEQFF.

The V gene is TRBV29-1, the J gene TRBJ2-1; 10 positions match TRBD2. The trim removed 7 bases at V and 7 bases at J, leaving 13 bases unmatched. The CDR3 is 15 residues long. Germline V gene sequence: CDR1 SQVTM, CDR2 ANQGSEA. The CDR3 protein is CSADLRLAGRNEQFF. The CDR3 nucleotides are TGCAGCGCCGATCTCCGACTAGCGGGCCGTAATGAGCAGTTCTTC.

The chain recombines TRBV5-6 with TRBJ1-2; 7 nucleotides align to TRBD1. This CDR3 contains 13 residues. CDR1 and CDR2 (germline): SGHDT, YYEEEE. Trimming removed 4 bases from V and 3 bases from J; junction bases left unmatched: 3. The CDR3 loop is CASSPDRDYGYTF. The CDR3 coding sequence is TGTGCCAGCAGCCCCGACAGGGACTATGGCTACACCTTC.

The CDR3 nucleotides read TGTGCCAGCAGTTTTGTAGACCAAGAGACCCAGTACTTC. It specifies CASSFVDQETQYF. The chain couples TRBV6-5 to TRBJ2-5; D not certain. The V gene lost 4 bases and the J gene lost 0 bases, with 6 bases spanning the gap. The CDR3 runs 13 residues. CDR1 MNHEY and CDR2 SVGAGI come from the germline V gene.

The gene calls are TRBV5-1 and TRBJ2-7; 12 nucleotides match TRBD2. Germline lookup yields CDR1 SGHRS and CDR2 YFSETQ. The junction had 8 bases not matched to a gene; V was cut back by 4 bases and J by 6 bases. CDR3 size: 15 residues. CDR3 amino acids: CASSPWTSGKGEQYF. The CDR3 DNA reads as TGCGCCAGCAGCCCCTGGACTAGCGGGAAGGGCGAGCAGTACTTC.

The CDR3 region is CASSEASGWEQYF. In DNA, the CDR3 is TGTGCCAGCAGTGAAGCATCCGGGTGGGAGCAGTACTTC. V usage is TRBV2 and J usage is TRBJ2-7; D not resolved. The CDR3 runs to 13 residues. Per germline, CDR1 SNHLY and CDR2 FYNNEI. Deletions cut 0 bases from V and 7 bases from J, with 10 bases between.

The rearrangement uses TRBV1 and TRBJ2-7; TRBD2, the table's D call, lacks a check against the DNA. TRBV1 is deemed a pseudogene. The CDR3 has 17 amino acids. CDR3 in DNA: TGCACCAGCAGCCACCCACCTAGGAAGTCGAGCTCCTACGAGCAGTACTTC. Its protein is CTSSHPPRKSSSYEQYF.

The chain carries TRBV18 and TRBJ2-7; possible D gene TRBD2, 5 bases. V was clipped by 3 bases and J by 7 bases, with 19 bases between them. CDR1 is KGHSH, CDR2 LQKENI, per germline. CDR3 length: 15 residues. This CDR3 reads CASSPSYSLTGEQYF. The CDR3 DNA sequence: TGTGCCAGCTCACCTTCATACAGCCTTACGGGGGAGCAGTACTTC.

The chain recombines TRBV18 with TRBJ2-1; the D gene is possibly TRBD2 (6 bases). The CDR3 covers 15 residues. Trimming stripped 6 bases from V and 7 bases from J, with 19 bases between. CDR1 and CDR2 (germline): KGHSH, LQKENI. CDR3 DNA: TGTGCCAGCTCTACACCTGGGACTCCGGGGAATGAGCAGTTCTTC. Its protein is CASSTPGTPGNEQFF.

The chain combines TRBV7-9 with TRBJ2-7, with 11 nucleotides matching TRBD2. The CDR3 extends over 15 amino acids. V lost 1 base to trimming and J lost 9 bases; unmatched junction nucleotides: 8. Per germline, CDR1 SEHNR and CDR2 FQNEAQ (reference sequence). CDR3 sequence reads: CASSLETSGSNVQYF. CDR3 coding DNA: TGTGCCAGCAGCTTAGAAACTAGCGGGAGTAACGTGCAGTACTTC.

The chain uses TRBV4-1 and TRBJ2-2; 9 bases are shared with TRBD1. Germline assignment: CDR1 MGHRA and CDR2 YSYEKL. V was pared by 3 bases and J by 6 bases, with 17 bases of the junction left unmatched. This CDR3 spans 19 amino acids. CDR3 protein: CASSHRELTGGGFSGELFF. In nucleotides, the CDR3 is TGCGCCAGCAGCCACCGAGAATTAACAGGGGGCGGGTTTTCCGGGGAGCTGTTTTTT.

This clone came up a few times. This chain connects TRBV19 to TRBJ2-7; 9 bases agree with TRBD1. The germline V gene has CDR1 LNHDA and CDR2 SQIVND (reference sequence). The CDR3 totals 15 residues. Trimming cost V 6 bases and J 0 bases; bases outside gene matches: 6. In DNA form, the CDR3 reads TGTGCCAGTAGCACAGGGGGCCTACACTCCTACGAGCAGTACTTC. This encodes CASSTGGLHSYEQYF.

The chain uses TRBV18 and TRBJ1-1; the D is unclear. Germline V gene lookup returns CDR1 KGHSH and CDR2 LQKENI. V lost 0 bases, J lost 0 bases, and 11 bases lay in between. The CDR3 is 16 amino acids. The CDR3 sequence: CASSPPNSLMNTEAFF. DNA for the CDR3: TGTGCCAGCTCACCACCGAACAGCTTGATGAACACTGAAGCTTTCTTT.

V usage is TRBV23-1 and J usage is TRBJ2-2; 11 bases are shared with TRBD2. TRBV23-1 is known as an ORF, though its function is uncertain. Trimming at V came to 4 bases and at J to 3 bases, leaving 1 base not matched to a gene. The length of the CDR3 is 15 residues. CDR3 in DNA: TGCGCCAGCAGTCGGGGACTAGCGGACACCGGGGAGCTGTTTTTT. Amino acids: CASSRGLADTGELFF.

The chain combines TRBV19 with TRBJ2-7; 10 positions agree with TRBD1. The junction had 3 bases not matched to a gene; V was cut back by 8 bases and J by 8 bases. Germline values: CDR1 LNHDA, CDR2 SQIVND (reference sequence). The CDR3 has 11 residues. The CDR3 DNA reads TGTGCCAGTCGGACAGGGGGTAAGCAGTACTTC. Translating it yields CASRTGGKQYF.

Only one count was recorded for this clone. This chain uses TRBV5-1 with TRBJ2-1, with D perhaps TRBD2 (6 bases). V was cut by 4 bases and J by 6 bases, with 17 bases left in between. This CDR3 comprises 15 residues. CDR1 is SGHRS, CDR2 YFSETQ, per germline. The CDR3 nucleotides read TGCGCCAGCAGCCCAGAGTGGGGGGTTATCAATGAGCAGTTCTTC. Translating it yields CASSPEWGVINEQFF.

The CDR3 nucleotides are TGTGCCAGCACCTTAAGTGGGGGGTACGAGCAGTACTTC. The encoded protein is CASTLSGGYEQYF. The chain has TRBV28 and TRBJ2-7; D may be TRBD2 (6 bases). Germline assignment: CDR1 MDHEN and CDR2 SYDVKM. This CDR3 has 13 residues. Trimming cost V 7 bases and J 4 bases, with 14 bases left between them.

The chain links TRBV4-3 to TRBJ2-1; 12 positions match TRBD2. Per the germline V gene, CDR1 is LGHNA and CDR2 is YSLEER. V gave up 0 bases and J gave up 15 bases; unmatched junction bases: 15. CDR3 length: 17 amino acids. CDR3 protein: CASSQDYLAGGPSVRFF. The CDR3 DNA sequence: TGCGCCAGCAGCCAAGATTATCTAGCGGGAGGGCCAAGTGTACGGTTCTTC.